This T cell receptor beta chain was obtained from a study of T cell repertoires in cytomegalovirus infection. Looking at the study overall: The authors relied on CMV epitopes, both recently identified HLA-C-restricted and well-studied HLA-B-restricted. From public TCR beta signatures came an indication of both CMV infection and matching HLA type.

To note about this clonotype: Antigen specificity is unknown.

Study conclusions and caveats: Dominant in the ex vivo response were TCR beta clonotypes restricted by HLA-C and specific for CMV.

With 4 bases clipped from V and 8 bases from J, the junction kept 10 bases outside the gene matches. This CDR3 contains 14 residues. CDR1 SGDLS and CDR2 YYNGEE come from the germline V gene. One entry per CDR3 protein, called by TCRdb with MiXCR from the reads. The sample holds about half a million distinct CDR3 sequences, 30% to 40% seen once. Material: cultured PBMCs, obtained from culture after CMV antigen stimulation. The gene calls are TRBV9 and TRBJ1-2, with 8 bases fitting TRBD1. This TCR was sampled from a human donor in good health (CMV status not recorded). Some clones in this sample may be carry-over from other donors' samples. CDR3 DNA: TGTGCCAGCAGCTCAATAGGGACAGGTCCAGGCTACACCTTC. This translates into CASSSIGTGPGYTF.